This TCR beta chain came from a study of OX40 agonist ivuxolimab in advanced cancers. Study context: Dose-escalation patients suffered from hepatocellular carcinoma, melanoma, renal cell or head and neck cancer. Notes on the study in general: Several nonresponders also turned out to have low normalized T-cell clonal expansion.

J lost 5 bases, V lost 3 bases, and 0 bases had no gene match. The CDR3 consists of 13 residues. Germline loops: CDR1 LNHNV, CDR2 YYDKDF (reference sequence). Sequenced by immunoSEQ multiplex PCR; TCRdb stores in-frame clones only, minus some. The data show roughly 120,000 clones, with roughly nine tenths seen just once and around 0.55% held by the top ten. Concerning this clone: The antigen is undetermined.

The rearrangement joins TRBV15 to TRBJ2-1; TRBD1 matches at 8 bases. The sample was CD4+ or CD8+ T cells sorted from blood, taken in a trial of the OX40 agonist ivuxolimab. This TCR was sampled from an adult with an advanced solid tumor such as melanoma, head and neck, liver or kidney cancer. The CDR3 sequence: CATSRDRDNEQFF. The CDR3 DNA reads as TGTGCCACCAGCAGGGACAGGGACAATGAGCAGTTCTTC. Combining the CDR3 with reference TRBV15 and TRBJ2-1 gives the whole variable domain DAMVIQNPRYQVTQFGKPVTLSCSQTLNHNVMYWYQQKSSQAPKLLFHYYDKDFNNEADTPDNFQSRRPNTSFCFLDIRSPGLGDTAMYLCATSRDRDNEQFFGPGTRLTVL.